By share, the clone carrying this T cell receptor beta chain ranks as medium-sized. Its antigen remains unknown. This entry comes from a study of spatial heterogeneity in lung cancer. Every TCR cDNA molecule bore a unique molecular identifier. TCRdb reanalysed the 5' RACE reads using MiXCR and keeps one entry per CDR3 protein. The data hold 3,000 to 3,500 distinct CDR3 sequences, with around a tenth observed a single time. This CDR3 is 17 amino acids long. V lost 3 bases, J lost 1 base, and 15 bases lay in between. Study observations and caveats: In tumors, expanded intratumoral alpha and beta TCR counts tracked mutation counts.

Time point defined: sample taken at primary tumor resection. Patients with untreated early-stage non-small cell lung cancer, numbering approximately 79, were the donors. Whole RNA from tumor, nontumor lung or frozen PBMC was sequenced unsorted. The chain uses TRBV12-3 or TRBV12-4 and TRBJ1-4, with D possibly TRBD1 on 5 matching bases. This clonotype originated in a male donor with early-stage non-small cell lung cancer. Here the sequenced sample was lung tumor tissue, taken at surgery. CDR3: CASSLGVRVITNEKLFF. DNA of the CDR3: TGTGCCAGCAGTTTGGGAGTCAGGGTGATAACTAATGAAAAACTGTTTTTT.